The sequence of this T cell receptor beta chain was determined in a study of T cells after yellow fever vaccination. Study information: Some fractions had low cell numbers, and these were prepared with SMART-Seq v4 Ultra Low Input.

The trim removed 2 bases at V and 5 bases at J, leaving 8 bases unmatched. This CDR3 spans 17 amino acids. Germline V gene lookup returns CDR1 LGHDT and CDR2 YNNKEL (reference sequence). Template switching by 5'RACE produced TCR cDNA, adding a universal primer site and UMIs. TCRdb called the 5' RACE reads again in MiXCR, with one record for every CDR3 protein. Among a few hundred thousand distinct CDR3 sequences listed, around 8.1% were seen once. The sequences come from PBMCs, collected more than 40 days after the first yellow fever vaccination. This chain uses TRBV3-1 with TRBJ1-6; 8 positions agree with TRBD1. The sequence was collected from a young man who received the YFV17D yellow fever vaccine. The CDR3 DNA reads as TGTGCCAGCAGCCAACCTAGACAGGGGAGGAATAATTCACCCCTCCACTTT. It encodes CASSQPRQGRNNSPLHF. The whole variable domain, remainder taken from reference TRBV3-1 and TRBJ1-6, is DTAVSQTPKYLVTQMGNDKSIKCEQNLGHDTMYWYKQDSKKFLKIMFSYNNKELIINETVPNRFSPKSPDKAHLNLHINSLELGDSAVYFCASSQPRQGRNNSPLHFGNGTRLTVT.